The 14 T cell receptor beta chains below come from one sample, sequenced in a study of blood T cell repertoires in COVID-19. Sequencing used immunoSEQ multiplex PCR; TCRdb keeps in-frame clones, though not all of them. The table lists around 60,000 clones, 88% of them singletons. The sequenced material came from peripheral blood. Every receptor here comes from a human donor in a cohort sampled during active COVID-19.

V and J are TRBV13 and TRBJ2-7, with TRBD2 identical over 15 bases. The CDR3 is 17 residues long. With V trimmed by 3 bases and J by 7 bases, 10 bases remained unmatched. Germline lookup yields CDR1 PRHDT and CDR2 FYEKMQ (reference sequence). This chain's CDR3 is CASSFGTSGRPGWEQYF. CDR3 nucleotides: TGTGCCAGCAGCTTCGGGACTAGCGGGAGGCCGGGGTGGGAGCAGTACTTC.

The chain uses TRBV2 and TRBJ2-2, with D perhaps matching TRBD2 (5 bases). CDR1 and CDR2 (germline): SNHLY, FYNNEI. V shed 10 bases and J shed 2 bases, with 8 bases lying between them. This CDR3 spans 12 amino acids. This CDR3 is CANGLNTGELFF. The CDR3 DNA follows: TGTGCCAACGGACTCAACACCGGGGAGCTGTTTTTT. Filled out from reference TRBV2 and TRBJ2-2, the complete variable domain reads EPEVTQTPSHQVTQMGQEVILRCVPISNHLYFYWYRQILGQKVEFLVSFYNNEISEKSEIFDDQFSVERPDGSNFTLKIRSTKLEDSAMYFCANGLNTGELFFGEGSRLTVL.

The chain combines TRBV4-3 with TRBJ2-7; 7 nucleotides agree with TRBD2. The CDR3 runs to 16 residues. From germline, CDR1 is LGHNA and CDR2 YSLEER. Losses at the gene ends were 4 bases for V and 0 bases for J; bases not matched to a gene: 9. In nucleotides, the CDR3 is TGCGCCAGCAGCCTACTAGCGACTAGCCGCTCCTACGAGCAGTACTTC. Translated, it gives CASSLLATSRSYEQYF.

The chain carries TRBV18 and TRBJ1-2; D possibly corresponds to TRBD1 (6 bases). There are 15 residues in the CDR3. The germline V and J ends were trimmed by 4 bases and 5 bases, with 17 bases remaining between them. CDR1 is KGHSH, CDR2 LQKENI, per germline. The CDR3 DNA reads as TGTGCCAGCTCACTTACCCGACAGGCGCAATATGGCTACACCTTC. Protein product: CASSLTRQAQYGYTF.

The chain is built from TRBV28 and TRBJ1-1; TRBD1 agrees at 8 bases. The J segment lost 4 bases and the V segment lost 1 base, leaving 5 bases of the junction unmatched. The CDR3 totals 15 residues. The germline CDR1 and CDR2 sequences are MDHEN and SYDVKM. CDR3: CASSLSGRGLTEAFF. The CDR3 DNA sequence: TGTGCCAGCAGTTTATCCGGCAGGGGGCTCACTGAAGCTTTCTTT.

This chain links TRBV5-4 with TRBJ2-1; D not resolved. This CDR3 has 14 amino acids. Trimming took off 4 bases at V and 6 bases at J, with 14 bases between the two ends. Germline V gene lookup returns CDR1 SGHNT and CDR2 YYREEE (reference sequence). CDR3 DNA sequence: TGTGCCAGCAGCCCCCCGCTAGTCCTCAATGAGCAGTTCTTC. Translation: CASSPPLVLNEQFF.

The chain links TRBV7-9 to TRBJ1-2; TRBD1 matches at 8 bases. CDR3 length: 17 amino acids. The ends lost 5 bases at V and 5 bases at J; junction bases unmatched: 16. Germline CDR1 reads SEHNR; CDR2 reads FQNEAQ (reference sequence). In DNA, the CDR3 is TGTGCCAGCAGCCCAGTTATACCTGGGACAGGCATTTATGGCTACACCTTC. Translated, it gives CASSPVIPGTGIYGYTF.

The rearrangement joins TRBV7-8 to TRBJ1-6; 11 bases map to TRBD1. Trimming at V came to 7 bases and at J to 6 bases, leaving 8 bases not matched to a gene. The CDR3 contains 16 residues. Germline V CDR1 and CDR2: SGHVS, FQNEAQ. For the CDR3, the DNA is TGTGCCAGCACCGTTCGGACAGGGGGCTTTAATTCACCCCTCCACTTT. It yields the protein CASTVRTGGFNSPLHF.

This chain uses TRBV5-5 with TRBJ1-4; D is perhaps TRBD1 (5 bases). The CDR3 is 15 residues long. Germline V gives CDR1 SGHKS, CDR2 YYEKEE (reference sequence). V lost 4 bases to trimming and J lost 0 bases, with 10 bases between them. The CDR3 bases are TGTGCCAGCAGCAAGACAGCCGCAACTAATGAAAAACTGTTTTTT. Its translation: CASSKTAATNEKLFF.

The chain employs TRBV9 and TRBJ2-1, with D maybe TRBD2 (7 bases). This CDR3 is built from 15 residues. The V and J ends lost 0 bases and 8 bases respectively, with 15 bases between them. Looked up from germline, CDR1 is SGDLS and CDR2 is YYNGEE. CDR3 DNA: TGTGCCAGCAGCGTAGCATTCGGGGGGCTCGATGAGCAGTTCTTC. Translating gives CASSVAFGGLDEQFF.

The chain has TRBV19 and TRBJ2-7, with D possibly being TRBD2 (6 bases). Germline V gene sequence: CDR1 LNHDA, CDR2 SQIVND (reference sequence). Deletions cut 8 bases from V and 2 bases from J, with 13 bases between. There are 13 residues in the CDR3. The CDR3 sequence: CASGGNSPYEQYF. The CDR3 coding sequence is TGTGCCAGTGGGGGGAACTCACCCTACGAGCAGTACTTC.

This clone was found once. The V and J genes are TRBV5-5 and TRBJ2-7, with 8 bases lining up with TRBD2. The germline V gene has CDR1 SGHKS and CDR2 YYEKEE (reference sequence). J lost 11 bases, V lost 2 bases, and 6 bases had no gene match. The CDR3 length is 12 residues. The CDR3 loop is CASSFSGGKEYF. DNA for the CDR3: TGTGCCAGCAGCTTTTCGGGGGGGAAGGAGTACTTC.

This rearrangement joins TRBV5-4 to TRBJ2-1; 13 nucleotides match TRBD2. V shed 9 bases, J shed 7 bases, and the junction held 7 bases outside the gene matches. Germline lookup yields CDR1 SGHNT and CDR2 YYREEE (reference sequence). The CDR3 extends over 14 amino acids. CDR3 sequence (DNA): TGTGCCATCGAAACTAGCGGGAGGGGGAATGAGCAGTTCTTC. Translation gives CAIETSGRGNEQFF.

Concerning this clone: The sample carries other DNA sequences with the same CDR3. This chain joins TRBV4-3 and TRBJ1-1; no definite D call. The ends were cut back, 0 bases at V and 1 base at J, with 3 bases in the middle. Germline V gene sequence: CDR1 LGHNA, CDR2 YSLEER. The CDR3 length is 13 residues. For the CDR3, the DNA is TGCGCCAGCAGCCAAGACAGGAACACTGAAGCTTTCTTT. Protein: CASSQDRNTEAFF.